Below are 9 T cell receptor beta chains sequenced from a single sample in a study of T cell responses to AZD1222 COVID-19 vaccine. Clones were read by immunoSEQ multiplex PCR, and TCRdb kept only the in-frame ones, dropping some. The sample carries about 140,000 clones, about nine tenths recorded once. The sequenced sample was peripheral blood, obtained 28 days after the second AZD1222 dose. These receptors all come from an adult who received the AZD1222 COVID-19 vaccine.

V usage is TRBV15 and J usage is TRBJ2-1; possibly TRBD2 for D (6 bases). This CDR3 has 16 amino acids. CDR1 LNHNV and CDR2 YYDKDF come from the germline V gene (reference sequence). The V end lost 0 bases, the J end lost 7 bases, and 16 bases lay between the germline ends. CDR3 DNA: TGTGCCACCAGCAGAGATGGCCGGAGGGGCTCTAATGAGCAGTTCTTC. Protein product: CATSRDGRRGSNEQFF.

The chain carries TRBV5-4 and TRBJ2-3; D might be TRBD1 (6 bases). Trimming left V 3 bases short and J 4 bases short, with 18 bases between. Germline loops: CDR1 SGHNT, CDR2 YYREEE (reference sequence). The length of the CDR3 is 16 residues. The DNA for the CDR3 is TGTGCCAGCAGCTGGGGGCGAGTAGGGGTCGCAGATACGCAGTATTTT. Translation gives CASSWGRVGVADTQYF.

This clone has a handful of counts. The rearrangement joins TRBV20-1 to TRBJ1-1, with no clear D. Germline V gene data show CDR1 as DFQATT and CDR2 as SNEGSKA (reference sequence). The CDR3 is made up of 11 amino acids. This CDR3 is CSTTANTEAFF. As DNA, the CDR3 is TGCAGCACTACAGCGAACACTGAAGCTTTCTTT.

V is TRBV19 and J is TRBJ2-6; unclear D gene. The CDR3 covers 14 residues. V was shortened by 4 bases and J by 2 bases, with 6 bases between the two germline ends. CDR1 LNHDA and CDR2 SQIVND come from the germline V gene (reference sequence). The DNA of the CDR3 is TGTGCCAGTAGTACAGGAGCTGGGGCCAACGTCCTGACTTTC. Residues: CASSTGAGANVLTF.

The chain employs TRBV25-1 and TRBJ2-7; D is undetermined. The germline V gene encodes CDR1 MGHDK and CDR2 SYGVNS. This CDR3 spans 11 amino acids. V lost 6 bases, J lost 4 bases, and 7 bases lay in between. CDR3: CASSPGYEQYF. The CDR3 DNA reads TGTGCCAGCAGCCCCGGGTACGAGCAGTACTTC.

This chain links TRBV5-8 with TRBJ2-5; 16 nucleotides match TRBD2. Germline trimming cut 4 bases from V and 3 bases from J; bases unmatched to any gene: 6. The CDR3 extends over 17 amino acids. Germline V gene sequence: CDR1 SGHTS, CDR2 YDEGEE. DNA of the CDR3: TGTGCCAGCAGCCTGTCTGGGACTAGCGGGGGGGAAGAGACCCAGTACTTC. It is translated as CASSLSGTSGGEETQYF.

The CDR3 nucleotides are TGTGCCAGCAGTCCCTCCCGTATAGGGGGTTATGGCTACACCTTC. Amino acids: CASSPSRIGGYGYTF. The rearrangement joins TRBV27 to TRBJ1-2, with a weak D call TRBD1 (6 bases). The CDR3 contains 15 residues. V gave up 5 bases and J gave up 5 bases, with 18 bases separating them. Germline V lookup: CDR1 MNHEY, CDR2 SMNVEV (reference sequence).

The chain employs TRBV27 and TRBJ1-1; no definite D call. The CDR3 is made up of 16 amino acids. CDR1 and CDR2 from the germline V gene are MNHEY and SMNVEV (reference sequence). V lost 4 bases, J lost 1 base, and 16 bases lay in between. This CDR3 is CASSSFKTVWNTEAFF. The CDR3 DNA reads TGTGCCAGCAGTTCCTTCAAGACGGTTTGGAACACTGAAGCTTTCTTT.

This chain connects TRBV2 to TRBJ1-2, with D hard to call. Deletions cut 2 bases from V and 5 bases from J, with 9 bases between. Looked up from germline, CDR1 is SNHLY and CDR2 is FYNNEI. The CDR3 is 13 amino acids. CDR3 bases: TGTGCCAGCAGTGAAAGGACGGTTTATGGCTACACCTTC. It translates to CASSERTVYGYTF.